This T cell receptor beta chain emerged from a study of vaccination effects on CD4 cells after COVID-19 (dated by TCRdb to the early 2020s). Describing the broader study: In the ViraFEST assay, PBMC were stimulated with viral peptide pools, and antigen-specific CD4+ T cell clonotypes were then identified by expansion using TCR sequencing. Across the study, the median time from the second dose to post-vaccine sampling was 72 days (range 14 to 241). Some 2 million PBMC per well were cultured in IMDM with about 4.5% human AB serum, 8.5 to 10 IU/ml IL-2 and gentamicin, plus 10 ug/ml peptides. SARS-CoV-2 spike-specific CD4+ TCR repertoires were compared before and after mRNA vaccination in COVID-19 convalescent patients and in infection-naive vaccine recipients. The full study included fewer than eleven COVID-19 convalescent patients and a few SARS-CoV-2-naive healthy vaccine recipients. Cultures from other donors in the study were sequenced with the Oncomine TCR Beta short-read assay on an Illumina iSeq 100.

As regards this clone: This receptor's antigen is unknown. There are no base qualities to consult, and no much larger clone falls within one base.

Its CDR3 holds 13 amino acids, cysteine through valine. The kept DNA is CDR3 alone, 39 bases in frame from the first base. The germline V gene supplies CDR1 SGHDT and CDR2 YYEEEE. The junction shows trimming of 2 bases on V and 2 bases on J, plus 8 bases between the germline ends. Libraries were prepared through the immunoSEQ multiplex PCR assay. DNA from the CD4+ T cells that had been cultured and isolated underwent TCR beta CDR3 sequencing. On the study's bioinformatics: The analysis removed non-productive TCR sequences, trimmed reads to the CDR3 region, and retained only CDR3s that were 7 or more amino acids long. Antigen-specific clonotypes were identified with the MANAFEST web app by comparing expansion in peptide wells against reference cultures. To count as positive, a clone had to show expansion at FDR<0.05 compared with the reference and with all other wells, an odds ratio above 5, and a frequency above 0.1% in two replicate wells. A clonotype was defined as cross-reactive if the clonotype was significantly expanded both in SARS-CoV-2 spike wells and in at least one common cold coronavirus spike condition. CDR3 similarity was assessed by Levenshtein distance using the stringdist R package, and unrooted trees were constructed with ape in R 3.6.1. Held by TCRdb, this immuneACCESS table contains in-frame sequences only and omits some clones. Under half of the omission traces to an unresolved V gene where checked; the cause of the rest is unknown. V, J and clone size are taken as reported in that table, and D and trimming were inferred from the DNA itself. The sample table shows tens of thousands of clones, and over 70% are seen once. Jointly, the top ten make up about 2% of the sample.

General study outcomes and caveats: Only a small number of convalescent patients were included, and no early post-infection timepoints were available, which limited the study. In healthy vaccine recipients, vaccine-induced clones were almost all SARS-CoV-2 mono-reactive, with only 1 of 255 being cross-reactive with common cold coronaviruses. Marked clonal contraction was observed in both infection-induced and vaccine-induced clones at late post-vaccination timepoints, consistent with waning T cell responses.

After approximately 11 days of culture, CD4+ T cells were isolated with the EasySep CD4+ T cell isolation kit. Two doses of either the BNT162b2 or the mRNA-1273 mRNA SARS-CoV-2 vaccine were administered to participants. Healthy vaccine recipients had no prior SARS-CoV-2 infection, confirmed by negative nucleocapsid antibodies before and after vaccination. On days 3 and 7, half of the culture medium was replaced with fresh IL-2-containing medium. Each peptide stimulation condition was cultured in triplicate wells unless otherwise noted. PBMC were separated from whole blood using Ficoll-Paque Plus gradient centrifugation and were then either cryopreserved at -140C or used fresh. The QIAamp micro DNA kit was used to extract genomic DNA from the cultured CD4+ T cells.

This chain is built from TRBV5-6 and TRBJ2-7; the D segment cannot be called with confidence. The clonotype was recovered from a human donor who received a COVID-19 vaccine. Sequencing was performed on CD4+ T cells from PBMCs cultured without peptide, taken after COVID-19 vaccination. The nucleotides read TGTGCCAGCAGCTTTCTGGAAACCTACGAGCAGTACGTC. The encoded protein is CASSFLETYEQYV.